This entry features one T cell receptor (beta chain) sequence. This sample is drawn from a study of blood T cell repertoires in COVID-19. Study at large: Samples representing acute and convalescent COVID-19 were sourced from the United States, Italy and Spain. From T cells, B-cell-depleted T cells, or PBMCs came the material, which was cDNA or gDNA.

In the source study's methods: Researchers report that nucleated cell counts were estimated from reference gene primer amplification. Assay: immunoSEQ multiplex PCR; the TCRdb copy retains only in-frame clones and omits some. That table gives V, J and clone size, and the DNA gave D and trimming. Of hundreds of thousands of clones in the sample, around 88% were seen once. Germline values: CDR1 SGHTA, CDR2 FQGTGA. V lost 2 bases to trimming and J lost 9 bases; unmatched junction nucleotides: 17. CDR3 size: 18 residues. The clonotype was recovered from a woman aged 25 to 45 with acute or convalescent COVID-19. This chain uses TRBV7-3 with TRBJ2-1; the match to TRBD2 covers 9 bases. Sequenced sample: peripheral blood. The CDR3 DNA is TGTGCCAGCAGCTTATTTGGTAGCGGGGGAACCCCTACAAGTGAGCAGTTCTTC. It yields the protein CASSLFGSGGTPTSEQFF. Full variable domain (remainder filled in from reference TRBV7-3 and TRBJ2-1): GAGVSQTPSNKVTEKGKYVELRCDPISGHTALYWYRQSLGQGPEFLIYFQGTGAADDSGLPNDRFFAVRPEGSVSTLKIQRTERGDSAVYLCASSLFGSGGTPTSEQFFGPGTRLTVL.